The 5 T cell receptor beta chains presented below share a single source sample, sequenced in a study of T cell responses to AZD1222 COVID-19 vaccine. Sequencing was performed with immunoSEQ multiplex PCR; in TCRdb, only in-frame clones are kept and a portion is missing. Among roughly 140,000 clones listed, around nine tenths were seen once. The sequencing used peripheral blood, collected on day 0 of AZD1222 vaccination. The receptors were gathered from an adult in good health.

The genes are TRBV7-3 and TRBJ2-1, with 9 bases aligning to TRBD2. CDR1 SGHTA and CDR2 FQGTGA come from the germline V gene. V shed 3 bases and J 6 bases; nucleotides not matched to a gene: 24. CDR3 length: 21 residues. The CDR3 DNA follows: TGTGCCAGCAGCTTCCCCTACTTAGCGGGAGTCTTAGAGGAGCGGCGCAATGAGCAGTTCTTC. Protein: CASSFPYLAGVLEERRNEQFF.

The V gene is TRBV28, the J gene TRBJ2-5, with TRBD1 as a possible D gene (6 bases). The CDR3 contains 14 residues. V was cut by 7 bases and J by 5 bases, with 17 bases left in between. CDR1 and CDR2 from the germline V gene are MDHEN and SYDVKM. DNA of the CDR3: TGTGCCAGCAAGGGGAACAGGGTACAGGAGACCCAGTACTTC. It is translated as CASKGNRVQETQYF.

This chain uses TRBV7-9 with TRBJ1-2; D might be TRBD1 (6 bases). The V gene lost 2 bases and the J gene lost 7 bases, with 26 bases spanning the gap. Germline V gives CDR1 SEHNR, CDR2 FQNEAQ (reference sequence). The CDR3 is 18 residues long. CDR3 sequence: CASSLSVPRPARGGGYTF. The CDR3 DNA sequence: TGTGCCAGCAGCTTATCGGTACCCAGACCAGCGAGGGGGGGTGGCTACACCTTC.

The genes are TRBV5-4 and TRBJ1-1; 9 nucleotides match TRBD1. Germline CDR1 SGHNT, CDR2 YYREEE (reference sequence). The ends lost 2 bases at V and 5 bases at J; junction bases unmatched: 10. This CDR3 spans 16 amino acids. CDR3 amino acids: CASSFSLGQGRTEAFF. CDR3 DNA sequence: TGTGCCAGCAGCTTTAGTCTTGGACAGGGGAGAACTGAAGCTTTCTTT.

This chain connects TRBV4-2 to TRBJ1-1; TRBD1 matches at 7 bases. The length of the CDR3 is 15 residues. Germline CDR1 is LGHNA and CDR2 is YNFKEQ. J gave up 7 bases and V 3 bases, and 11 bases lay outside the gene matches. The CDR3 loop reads CASSQKGGQFNEAFF. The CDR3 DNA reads TGTGCCAGCAGCCAGAAGGGGGGACAGTTTAATGAAGCTTTCTTT.